This TCR beta chain is from a study of T cells in localized non-small cell lung cancer. Turning to this clone: Its antigen remains unknown.

Per germline, CDR1 SNHLY and CDR2 FYNNEI. V was shortened by 8 bases and J by 6 bases, with 19 bases between the two germline ends. The CDR3 covers 14 residues. Here immunoSEQ multiplex PCR was the method, and the copy in TCRdb shows in-frame clones only, minus some. The repertoire holds roughly 35,000 clones, with about 90% as singletons. Study results and caveats: Investigators sequenced only a single tumor region, leaving heterogeneity possible. Blood T cell density predicted longer survival; adjacent-lung clonality, shorter. The appearance of a median around 57 of the top 100 tumor clones was seen in adjacent lung. Uninvolved adjacent lung showed higher T cell clonality than tumor.

The rearrangement links TRBV2 to TRBJ1-1; no firm D call. Source: peripheral blood, taken before any cancer treatment. This receptor was taken from a female donor older than 55 with stage I lung adenocarcinoma. CDR3 sequence (DNA): TGTGCCAGCGTCCCCCGTCGGGCGTCCGCTGAAGCTTTCTTT. It yields the protein CASVPRRASAEAFF.